Described below is a single TCR beta chain sequence and its context. Antigen specificity is unknown. Sorting with CD45RO/CCR7/CD25/CD127/CD95/CD27 yielded naive, central memory, regulatory and stem-like memory CD4+ cells. V was clipped by 5 bases and J by 4 bases; unmatched bases: 4. Looked up from germline, CDR1 is SQVTM and CDR2 is ANQGSEA. This CDR3 has 13 residues. The entry originates in a study of beta chain features in type 1 diabetes. Study outcomes and limitations: Type 1 diabetes patients had fewer VDJ junction insertions and more deletions. In the patient group, naive, central memory and Treg TCRB repertoires seemed more alike than in the healthy donor group. For Type 1 diabetes patients, all four CD4+ subsets carried TCRB CDR3s that were moderately but significantly shorter.

Every bit of the isolated RNA underwent reverse transcription, so sequencing read expressed TCRB transcripts. Generated by immunoSEQ multiplex PCR, the TCRdb table keeps only in-frame clones and is missing some. The table has over 120,000 clones, about 13% seen once. The V gene is TRBV29-1, the J gene TRBJ1-4; 7 bases fit TRBD1. Sequencing was done on a sample of central memory CD4+ T cells from blood. This sequence was found in a man aged 18 to 29 with type 1 diabetes. The DNA for the CDR3 is TGCAGCGTTCAGGGACAGATTAATGAAAAACTGTTTTTT. Its protein is CSVQGQINEKLFF.